The 29 T cell receptor beta chains below come from one sample, sequenced in a study of blood T cell repertoires in COVID-19. The data were produced by immunoSEQ multiplex PCR, yet TCRdb's version contains in-frame clones alone and is incomplete. Of roughly 260,000 clones detected, approximately 90% appear once; the ten largest clones hold 1.5% to 2%. The sample taken for sequencing was PBMCs or T cells enriched from blood (not recorded which). These receptors were obtained from a woman aged 18-29 years who had recovered from COVID-19.

The chain recombines TRBV19 with TRBJ1-1; no reliable D call. V was trimmed by 1 base and J by 2 bases, leaving 8 bases between them. CDR3 size: 14 residues. Germline V CDR1 and CDR2: LNHDA, SQIVND (reference sequence). The CDR3 bases are TGTGCCAGTAGTATAGGGGGAGGTAACACTGAAGCTTTCTTT. Protein sequence: CASSIGGGNTEAFF.

The chain's CDR3 is CASSPSRLERWGGGRTTNYGYTF. In nucleotides, the CDR3 is TGTGCCAGCAGCCCTTCAAGGCTGGAACGGTGGGGGGGCGGCAGGACGACTAACTATGGCTACACCTTC. The chain links TRBV7-8 to TRBJ1-2, with a possible D match to TRBD1 (6 bases). V was cut by 5 bases and J by 0 bases, with 37 bases left in between. This CDR3 has 23 amino acids. The V gene's germline CDR1 is SGHVS and CDR2 FQNEAQ.

This clone has only one observation. The V gene is TRBV5-1, the J gene TRBJ1-2, with 7 nucleotides matching TRBD1. The CDR3 is made up of 15 amino acids. Unmatched junction bases numbered 7, after V lost 0 bases and J lost 5 bases. CDR1 SGHRS and CDR2 YFSETQ come from the germline V gene. CDR3 in DNA: TGCGCCAGCAGCTTGGGCCAGACAGGGAGTTATGGCTACACCTTC. Translated, it gives CASSLGQTGSYGYTF. The whole variable domain, remainder taken from reference TRBV5-1 and TRBJ1-2, is KAGVTQTPRYLIKTRGQQVTLSCSPISGHRSVSWYQQTPGQGLQFLFEYFSETQRNKGNFPGRFSGRQFSNSRSEMNVSTLELGDSALYLCASSLGQTGSYGYTFGSGTRLTVV.

This chain joins TRBV27 and TRBJ1-6; 8 bases align to TRBD1. The trim removed 7 bases at V and 7 bases at J, leaving 6 bases unmatched. CDR3 size: 14 residues. In germline, CDR1 is MNHEY, CDR2 SMNVEV (reference sequence). This chain's CDR3 is CASTQDRGNSPLHF. The CDR3 DNA sequence: TGTGCCAGCACCCAAGACAGGGGCAATTCACCCCTCCACTTT.

The rearrangement uses TRBV6-2 or TRBV6-3 and TRBJ2-7; TRBD1 agrees at 7 bases. This CDR3 has 16 amino acids. Germline CDR1 MNHEY, CDR2 SVGEGT. J lost 0 bases, V lost 0 bases, and 5 bases had no gene match. CDR3 sequence: CASSYSRDSSSYEQYF. The CDR3 DNA follows: TGTGCCAGCAGTTACTCGAGGGACAGCAGCTCCTACGAGCAGTACTTC.

In the case of this clone: The identical CDR3 is also encoded by other nucleotide sequences in the sample. The chain carries TRBV7-9 and TRBJ1-1, with D unresolved. Germline V CDR1 and CDR2: SEHNR, FQNEAQ (reference sequence). Trimming left V 2 bases short and J 0 bases short, with 4 bases between. The CDR3 is made up of 13 amino acids. The CDR3 sequence is CASSLPVNTEAFF. In DNA, the CDR3 is TGTGCCAGCAGCTTACCGGTGAACACTGAAGCTTTCTTT.

The chain couples TRBV9 to TRBJ2-1; 7 bases are shared with TRBD2. There are 14 residues in the CDR3. The germline gives CDR1 SGDLS, CDR2 YYNGEE. V lost 2 bases and J lost 5; bases outside the gene matches: 4. This CDR3 reads CASSVGLADNEQFF. CDR3 coding DNA: TGTGCCAGCAGCGTTGGGCTAGCGGACAATGAGCAGTTCTTC.

The V and J genes are TRBV11-3 and TRBJ2-2; D remains ambiguous. The length of the CDR3 is 15 residues. CDR1 is SGHNT and CDR2 is YENEEA in the germline V gene. The V gene lost 1 base and the J gene lost 1 base, with 7 bases spanning the gap. The CDR3: CASSLVARNTGELFF. In nucleotides, the CDR3 is TGTGCCAGCAGCTTAGTAGCTAGGAACACCGGGGAGCTGTTTTTT.

This clone was seen just once. The chain is built from TRBV7-8 and TRBJ2-7, with TRBD1 matching over 7 bases. In germline, CDR1 is SGHVS, CDR2 FQNEAQ. Trimming at V came to 5 bases and at J to 1 base, leaving 11 bases not matched to a gene. This CDR3 region has 16 residues. The CDR3 DNA sequence: TGTGCCAGCAGCACAAGACAGGGCGTGGGATCCTACGAGCAGTACTTC. Protein product: CASSTRQGVGSYEQYF.

The chain is built from TRBV6-5 and TRBJ1-2, with D perhaps matching TRBD1 (6 bases). V was trimmed by 10 bases and J by 4 bases, leaving 16 bases between them. The germline gives CDR1 MNHEY, CDR2 SVGAGI. This CDR3 is 13 amino acids long. Written as DNA, the CDR3 is TGTGCCACTAGCCGGGGGGCGGGCTATGGCTACACCTTC. Its protein is CATSRGAGYGYTF.

This clone was counted only a few times. The rearrangement links TRBV4-3 to TRBJ1-6; D unclear. The CDR3 extends over 14 amino acids. Looked up from germline, CDR1 is LGHNA and CDR2 is YSLEER. The V end lost 1 base, the J end lost 6 bases, and 7 bases lay between the germline ends. The CDR3 coding sequence is TGCGCCAGCAGCCAAGGAAACATTAATTCACCCCTCCACTTT. It specifies CASSQGNINSPLHF.

V and J are TRBV5-1 and TRBJ2-7; TRBD1 matches 8 bases. CDR3 size: 15 residues. Looked up from germline, CDR1 is SGHRS and CDR2 is YFSETQ. J lost 5 bases, V lost 4 bases, and 11 bases had no gene match. The CDR3 sequence is CASSPASDRVHEQYF. CDR3 in DNA: TGCGCCAGCAGCCCGGCCTCGGACAGGGTCCACGAGCAGTACTTC.

This clone was seen more than once but under ten times. The genes are TRBV19 and TRBJ1-5; weak D call: TRBD1 (6 bases). The CDR3 runs to 15 residues. V gave up 9 bases and J gave up 0 bases, with 15 bases separating them. Germline V lookup: CDR1 LNHDA, CDR2 SQIVND (reference sequence). The CDR3 DNA sequence: TGTGCCAGCGAGATAACAGGGTTTAGCAATCAGCCCCAGCATTTT. Translation gives CASEITGFSNQPQHF.

The chain joins TRBV6-5 to TRBJ2-1; the match to TRBD2 covers 10 bases. Germline assignment: CDR1 MNHEY and CDR2 SVGAGI. The junction had 5 bases not matched to a gene; V was cut back by 7 bases and J by 2 bases. The CDR3 spans 15 residues. The chain's CDR3 is CASTESGGAYNEQFF. The CDR3 nucleotides read TGTGCCAGCACCGAGAGCGGGGGGGCCTACAATGAGCAGTTCTTC.

The rearrangement links TRBV5-1 to TRBJ1-1; TRBD1 matches at 7 bases. This CDR3 comprises 13 residues. Trimming at V came to 3 bases and at J to 7 bases, leaving 6 bases not matched to a gene. In germline, CDR1 is SGHRS, CDR2 YFSETQ. This CDR3 is CASSSGDRDEAFF. The CDR3 region has the DNA TGCGCCAGCAGCTCGGGCGACAGGGATGAAGCTTTCTTT.

This chain connects TRBV11-2 to TRBJ2-7; TRBD1 matches at 9 bases. Germline V gene lookup returns CDR1 SGHAT and CDR2 FQNNGV. The CDR3 contains 15 residues. With V trimmed by 2 bases and J by 1 base, 3 bases remained unmatched. The CDR3 region is CASSLRTGESYEQYF. The CDR3 nucleotides read TGTGCCAGCAGCTTACGGACAGGGGAATCCTACGAGCAGTACTTC. The full variable domain, completed using reference TRBV11-2 and TRBJ2-7, is EAGVAQSPRYKIIEKRQSVAFWCNPISGHATLYWYQQILGQGPKLLIQFQNNGVVDDSQLPKDRFSAERLKGVDSTLKIQPAKLEDSAVYLCASSLRTGESYEQYFGPGTRLTVT.

This chain links TRBV11-2 with TRBJ1-2; D is possibly TRBD1 (5 bases). Germline CDR1 is SGHAT and CDR2 is FQNNGV. The CDR3 has 15 residues. V dropped 1 base and J dropped 4 bases, with 13 bases sitting between them. CDR3 protein: CASSLVGQPLYGYTF. In nucleotides, the CDR3 is TGTGCCAGCAGCTTAGTGGGGCAGCCCCTCTATGGCTACACCTTC.

V gene TRBV18 combines with J gene TRBJ2-7; TRBD1 agrees at 7 bases. The length of the CDR3 is 15 residues. V shed 2 bases and J 1 base; nucleotides not matched to a gene: 5. Germline lookup yields CDR1 KGHSH and CDR2 LQKENI. This CDR3 is CASSPWGQPSYEQYF. CDR3 sequence (DNA): TGTGCCAGCTCACCATGGGGACAGCCGTCCTACGAGCAGTACTTC. Supplemented by reference TRBV18 and TRBJ2-7, the full variable domain reads NAGVMQNPRHLVRRRGQEARLRCSPMKGHSHVYWYRQLPEEGLKFMVYLQKENIIDESGMPKERFSAEFPKEGPSILRIQQVVRGDSAAYFCASSPWGQPSYEQYFGPGTRLTVT.

The V gene is TRBV6-1, the J gene TRBJ1-2; 9 nucleotides align to TRBD1. The V segment lost 0 bases and the J segment 5 bases; nucleotides outside the gene matches: 4. The CDR3 extends over 15 amino acids. The V gene's germline CDR1 is MNHNS and CDR2 SASEGT. In DNA, the CDR3 is TGTGCCAGCAGTGAAGCGGGGACAGGGTTTTATGGCTACACCTTC. Translation gives CASSEAGTGFYGYTF.

The chain uses TRBV6-1 and TRBJ1-1; tentatively, D is TRBD1 (6 bases). Germline loops: CDR1 MNHNS, CDR2 SASEGT. Trimming left V 3 bases short and J 8 bases short, with 16 bases between. The CDR3 is 14 amino acids. CDR3 coding DNA: TGTGCCAGCAGTGACCGTACAGGGCACCCAGAAGCTTTCTTT. It translates to CASSDRTGHPEAFF.

V and J are TRBV14 and TRBJ2-6; D perhaps matches TRBD1 (6 bases). V was cut by 4 bases and J by 0 bases, with 10 bases left in between. Germline assignment: CDR1 SGHDN and CDR2 FVKESK. The CDR3 has 16 residues. The CDR3 here is CASSLGQPSGANVLTF. The DNA of the CDR3 is TGTGCCAGCAGCCTCGGACAGCCCTCTGGGGCCAACGTCCTGACTTTC.

In this sample, this clone turned up once. The V gene is TRBV6-2 or TRBV6-3, the J gene TRBJ2-7; TRBD2 matches at 8 bases. Germline CDR1 is MNHEY and CDR2 is SVGEGT. This CDR3 region has 15 residues. V shed 0 bases and J 5 bases; nucleotides not matched to a gene: 6. Here the CDR3 reads CASSYSERESDEQYF. In DNA, the CDR3 is TGTGCCAGCAGTTACTCGGAGCGGGAGTCCGACGAGCAGTACTTC.

The chain is built from TRBV18 and TRBJ1-6, with D maybe TRBD1 (5 bases). Germline V gene lookup returns CDR1 KGHSH and CDR2 LQKENI. V lost 6 bases to trimming and J lost 9 bases, with 18 bases between them. The CDR3 runs to 15 residues. The DNA of the CDR3 is TGTGCCAGCTCCCTCGAACCCAACGGGGGTTCACCCCTCCACTTT. Translation: CASSLEPNGGSPLHF.

A word on this clone: One end of the junction does not line up with germline, which may come from a read error. The chain joins TRBV7-7 to TRBJ2-2, with 13 nucleotides matching TRBD2. Germline CDR1 reads SSHAT; CDR2 reads FNYEAQ (reference sequence). The CDR3 is 16 amino acids. CDR3 DNA sequence: TGTGCTAGCAGCCCGGGACTAGCGGGAACCACCGGGGAGCTGTTTTTT. Its translation is CASSPGLAGTTGELFF.

The CDR3, as DNA: TGTGCCAGCAGCCAAGTTTTGACAGACCTCTATGGCTACACCTTC. It is translated as CASSQVLTDLYGYTF. The chain has TRBV3-1 (or the pseudogene TRBV3-2) and TRBJ1-2; tentatively, D is TRBD1 (5 bases). The CDR3 totals 15 residues. V lost 1 base to trimming and J lost 4 bases, with 13 bases between them. Germline V gene lookup returns CDR1 LGHDT and CDR2 YNNKEL (reference sequence).

The chain employs TRBV2 and TRBJ1-2; 8 nucleotides agree with TRBD1. The V segment lost 6 bases and the J segment 8 bases; nucleotides outside the gene matches: 5. There are 12 residues in the CDR3. In germline, CDR1 is SNHLY, CDR2 FYNNEI. CDR3 amino acids: CASSPQGGGYTF. CDR3 coding DNA: TGTGCCAGCAGCCCACAGGGGGGAGGCTACACCTTC.

J is TRBJ1-3 and V is TRBV19; 7 positions match TRBD1. V trimming: 7 bases; J trimming: 0 bases; junction bases outside the gene matches: 3. The CDR3 contains 14 residues. CDR1 and CDR2 from the germline V gene are LNHDA and SQIVND (reference sequence). The CDR3 DNA sequence: TGTGCCAGTATCCGGGACAGCTCTGGAAACACCATATATTTT. It specifies CASIRDSSGNTIYF.

The chain joins TRBV19 to TRBJ2-1, with a tentative D call TRBD2 (6 bases). Germline V gives CDR1 LNHDA, CDR2 SQIVND (reference sequence). The CDR3 runs to 16 residues. V lost 1 base to trimming and J lost 4 bases, with 14 bases between them. In DNA form, the CDR3 reads TGTGCCAGTAGTATAGGTGGGACTCGAACTTACAATGAGCAGTTCTTC. It codes for CASSIGGTRTYNEQFF.

The rearrangement joins TRBV5-1 to TRBJ2-1, with 7 bases identical to TRBD1. The CDR3 consists of 16 residues. The germline V gene encodes CDR1 SGHRS and CDR2 YFSETQ. The trim removed 6 bases at V and 0 bases at J, leaving 9 bases unmatched. CDR3 bases: TGCGCCAGCAACGAGGGGGCCCGAAGCTCCTACAATGAGCAGTTCTTC. Protein product: CASNEGARSSYNEQFF.